This note documents a single TCR beta chain sequence. These data are taken from a study of human T cells and chemical hapten exposure. Study as a whole: Patients, largely female, had alopecia areata, totalis or universalis.

The time point here: patch test 2, 6 weeks after DPC sensitization. The sample's treatment: therapeutic diphenylcyclopropenone sensitization with weekly scalp DPC. Individual cDNA molecules (in the library) carried attached unique molecular identifiers. One entry per CDR3 protein, called by TCRdb with MiXCR from the RACE reads. The sample has some 89,000 distinct CDR3 sequences, roughly 10% seen once. The sequenced sample was whole blood, obtained in connection with sensitization to the hapten diphenylcyclopropenone (DPC). The clonotype comes from a woman aged 25 to 39 with alopecia areata. Some clones in this sample may be carry-over from other donors' samples.

CDR3 region: CASSLYVGAKSTNEQFF. CDR3 DNA sequence: TGTGCCAGCAGTTTATACGTCGGGGCTAAGAGTACCAATGAGCAGTTCTTC. The chain has TRBV28 and TRBJ2-1, with D tentatively TRBD1 or TRBD2 (5 bases each). V shed 1 base and J shed 6 bases, with 19 bases lying between them. Germline loops: CDR1 MDHEN, CDR2 SYDVKM. The CDR3 extends over 17 amino acids.